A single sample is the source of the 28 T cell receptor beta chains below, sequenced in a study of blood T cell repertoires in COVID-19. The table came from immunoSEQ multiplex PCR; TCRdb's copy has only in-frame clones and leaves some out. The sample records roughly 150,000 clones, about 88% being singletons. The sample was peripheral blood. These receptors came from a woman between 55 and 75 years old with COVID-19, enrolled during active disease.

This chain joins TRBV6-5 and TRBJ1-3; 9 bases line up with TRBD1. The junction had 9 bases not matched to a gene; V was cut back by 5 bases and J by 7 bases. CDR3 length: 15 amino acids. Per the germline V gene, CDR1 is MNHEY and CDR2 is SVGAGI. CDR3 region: CASSRSRGQGNTIYF. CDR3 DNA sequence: TGTGCCAGCAGTAGGTCCCGGGGACAGGGTAACACCATATATTTT.

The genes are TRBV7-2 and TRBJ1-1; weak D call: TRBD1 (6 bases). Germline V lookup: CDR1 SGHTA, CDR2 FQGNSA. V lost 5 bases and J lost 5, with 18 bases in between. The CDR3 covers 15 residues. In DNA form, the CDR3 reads TGTGCCAGCAGCCCAAGTGCACAGGGAGAGACTGAAGCTTTCTTT. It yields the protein CASSPSAQGETEAFF.

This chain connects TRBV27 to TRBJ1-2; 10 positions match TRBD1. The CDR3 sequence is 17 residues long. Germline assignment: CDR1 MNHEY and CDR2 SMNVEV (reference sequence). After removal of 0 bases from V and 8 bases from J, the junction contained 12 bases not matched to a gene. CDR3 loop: CASSLSPGQGTSGGYTF. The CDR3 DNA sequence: TGTGCCAGCAGTTTATCTCCGGGACAGGGGACGTCCGGGGGCTACACCTTC.

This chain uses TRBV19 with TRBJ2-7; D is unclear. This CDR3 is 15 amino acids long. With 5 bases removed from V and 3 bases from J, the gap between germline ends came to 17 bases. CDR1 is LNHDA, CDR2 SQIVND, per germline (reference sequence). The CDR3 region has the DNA TGTGCCAGTAGTGTATTCGCAGGCCCGGTCTACGAGCAGTACTTC. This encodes CASSVFAGPVYEQYF.

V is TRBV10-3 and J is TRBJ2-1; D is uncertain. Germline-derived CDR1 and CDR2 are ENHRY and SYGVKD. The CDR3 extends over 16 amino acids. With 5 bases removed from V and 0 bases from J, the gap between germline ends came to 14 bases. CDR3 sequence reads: CAISPQTRSSYNEQFF. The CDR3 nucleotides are TGTGCCATCAGTCCGCAGACTCGAAGCTCCTACAATGAGCAGTTCTTC.

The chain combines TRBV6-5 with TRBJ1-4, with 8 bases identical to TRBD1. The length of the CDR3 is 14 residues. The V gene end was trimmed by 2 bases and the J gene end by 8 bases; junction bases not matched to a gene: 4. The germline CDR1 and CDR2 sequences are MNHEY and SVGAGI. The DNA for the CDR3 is TGTGCCAGCAGTTACCAGGGGGCAAGAGAAAAACTGTTTTTT. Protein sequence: CASSYQGAREKLFF.

In DNA form, the CDR3 reads TGTGCCAGCAGTGAGATCCGGGGGGCAGGGGAGACCCAGTACTTC. Its translation is CASSEIRGAGETQYF. V is TRBV6-1 and J is TRBJ2-5, with D perhaps TRBD2 (7 bases). The V gene lost 3 bases and the J gene lost 5 bases, with 16 bases spanning the gap. The CDR3 consists of 15 residues. CDR1 is MNHNS, CDR2 SASEGT, per germline.

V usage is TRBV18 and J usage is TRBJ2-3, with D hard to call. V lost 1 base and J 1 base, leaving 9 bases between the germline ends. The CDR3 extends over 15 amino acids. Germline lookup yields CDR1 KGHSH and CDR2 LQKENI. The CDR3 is CASSPQALGTDTQYF. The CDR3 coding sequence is TGTGCCAGCTCACCACAGGCCCTAGGCACAGATACGCAGTATTTT.

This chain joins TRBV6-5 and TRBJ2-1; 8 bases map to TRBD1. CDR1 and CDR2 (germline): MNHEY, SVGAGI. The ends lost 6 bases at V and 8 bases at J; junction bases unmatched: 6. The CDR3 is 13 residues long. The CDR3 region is CASRGQVFDEQFF. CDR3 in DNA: TGTGCCAGCAGGGGACAGGTATTCGATGAGCAGTTCTTC.

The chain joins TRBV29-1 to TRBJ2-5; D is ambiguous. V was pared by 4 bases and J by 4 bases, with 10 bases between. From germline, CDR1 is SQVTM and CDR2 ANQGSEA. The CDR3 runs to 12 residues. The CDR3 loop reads CSVAHSTETQYF. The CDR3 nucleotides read TGCAGCGTTGCTCACAGTACAGAGACCCAGTACTTC. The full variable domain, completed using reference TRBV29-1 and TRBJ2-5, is SAVISQKPSRDICQRGTSLTIQCQVDSQVTMMFWYRQQPGQSLTLIATANQGSEATYESGFVIDKFPISRPNLTFSTLTVSNMSPEDSSIYLCSVAHSTETQYFGPGTRLLVL.

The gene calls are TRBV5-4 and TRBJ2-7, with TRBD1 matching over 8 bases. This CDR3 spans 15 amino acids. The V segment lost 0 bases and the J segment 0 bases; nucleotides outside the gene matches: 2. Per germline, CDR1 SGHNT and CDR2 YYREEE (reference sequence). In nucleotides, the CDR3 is TGTGCCAGCAGCTTGGAGGGACAGGCCTCCTACGAGCAGTACTTC. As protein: CASSLEGQASYEQYF.

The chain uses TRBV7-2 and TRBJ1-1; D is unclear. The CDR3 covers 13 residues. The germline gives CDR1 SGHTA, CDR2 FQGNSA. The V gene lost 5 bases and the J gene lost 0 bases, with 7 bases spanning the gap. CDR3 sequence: CASSDTLNTEAFF. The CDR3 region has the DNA TGTGCCAGCAGCGACACATTGAACACTGAAGCTTTCTTT.

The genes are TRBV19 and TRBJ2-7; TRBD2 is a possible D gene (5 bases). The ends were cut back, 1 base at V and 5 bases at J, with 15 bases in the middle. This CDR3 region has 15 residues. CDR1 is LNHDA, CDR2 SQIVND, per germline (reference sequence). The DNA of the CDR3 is TGTGCCAGTAGTATAGGTTGGGCTGGAGGCGACGAGCAGTACTTC. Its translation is CASSIGWAGGDEQYF.

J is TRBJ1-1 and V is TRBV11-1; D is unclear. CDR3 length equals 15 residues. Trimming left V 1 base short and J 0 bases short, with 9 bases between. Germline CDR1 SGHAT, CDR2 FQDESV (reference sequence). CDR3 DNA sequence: TGTGCCAGCAGCTTAGAGATAACAGTGAACACTGAAGCTTTCTTT. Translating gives CASSLEITVNTEAFF.

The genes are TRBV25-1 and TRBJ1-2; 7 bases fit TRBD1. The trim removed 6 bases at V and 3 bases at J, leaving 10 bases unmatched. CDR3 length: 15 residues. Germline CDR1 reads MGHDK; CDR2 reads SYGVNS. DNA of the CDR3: TGTGCCAGCAGCCAGGGGGGAAGGCCTTACTATGGCTACACCTTC. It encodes CASSQGGRPYYGYTF.

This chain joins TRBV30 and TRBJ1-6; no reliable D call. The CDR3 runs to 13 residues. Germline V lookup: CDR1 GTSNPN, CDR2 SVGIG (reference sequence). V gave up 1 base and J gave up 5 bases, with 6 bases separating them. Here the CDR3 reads CAWSGLNNSPLHF. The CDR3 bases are TGTGCCTGGAGTGGGCTCAATAATTCACCCCTCCACTTT.

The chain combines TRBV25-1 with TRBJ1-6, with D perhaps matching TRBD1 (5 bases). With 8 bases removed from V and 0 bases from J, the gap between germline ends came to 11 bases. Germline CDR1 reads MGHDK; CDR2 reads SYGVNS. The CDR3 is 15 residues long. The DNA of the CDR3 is TGTGCCAGCTCGACAGCCAGCTCCTATAATTCACCCCTCCACTTT. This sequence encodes CASSTASSYNSPLHF.

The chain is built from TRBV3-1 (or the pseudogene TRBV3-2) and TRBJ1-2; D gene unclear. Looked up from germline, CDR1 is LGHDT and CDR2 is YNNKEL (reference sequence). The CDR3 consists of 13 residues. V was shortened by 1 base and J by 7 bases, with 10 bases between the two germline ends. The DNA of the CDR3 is TGTGCCAGCAGCCAAGTCTCCAGATCTGGCTACACCTTC. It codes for CASSQVSRSGYTF.

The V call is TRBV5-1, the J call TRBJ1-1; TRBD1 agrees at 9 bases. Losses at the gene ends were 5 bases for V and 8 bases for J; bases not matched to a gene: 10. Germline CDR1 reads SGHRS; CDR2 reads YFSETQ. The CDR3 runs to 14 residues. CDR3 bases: TGCGCCAGCAGTAACACAGGGGGCGCCAGGGAAGCTTTCTTT. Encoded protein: CASSNTGGAREAFF.

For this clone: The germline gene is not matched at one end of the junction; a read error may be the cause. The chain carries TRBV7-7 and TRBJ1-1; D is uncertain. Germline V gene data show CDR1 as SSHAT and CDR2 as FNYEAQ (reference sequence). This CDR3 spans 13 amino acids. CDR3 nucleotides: TGTGCTAGCAGCCCCACTTACTTCACTGAAGCTTTCTTT. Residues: CASSPTYFTEAFF. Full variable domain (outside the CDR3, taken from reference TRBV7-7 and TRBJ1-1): GAGVSQSPRYKVTKRGQDVTLRCDPISSHATLYWYQQALGQGPEFLTYFNYEAQPDKSGLPSDRFSAERPEGSISTLTIQRTEQRDSAMYRCASSPTYFTEAFFGQGTRLTVV.

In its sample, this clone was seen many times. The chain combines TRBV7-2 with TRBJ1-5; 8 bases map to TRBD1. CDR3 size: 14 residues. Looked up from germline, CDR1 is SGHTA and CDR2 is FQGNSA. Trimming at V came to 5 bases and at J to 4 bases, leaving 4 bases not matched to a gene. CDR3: CASSPTGGNQPQHF. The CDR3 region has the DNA TGTGCCAGCAGCCCTACAGGGGGGAATCAGCCCCAGCATTTT.

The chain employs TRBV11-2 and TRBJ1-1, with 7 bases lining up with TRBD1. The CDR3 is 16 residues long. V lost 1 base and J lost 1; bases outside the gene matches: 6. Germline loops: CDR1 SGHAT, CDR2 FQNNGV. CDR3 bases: TGTGCCAGCAGCTTAGTCAGGGACAGACCGAACACTGAAGCTTTCTTT. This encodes CASSLVRDRPNTEAFF.

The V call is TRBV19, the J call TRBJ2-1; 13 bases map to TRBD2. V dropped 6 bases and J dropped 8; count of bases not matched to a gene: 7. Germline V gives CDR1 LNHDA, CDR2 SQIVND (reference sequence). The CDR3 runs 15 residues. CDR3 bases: TGTGCCAGTAGAACGGGACTAGCGGGGTGGTATGAGCAGTTCTTC. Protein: CASRTGLAGWYEQFF.

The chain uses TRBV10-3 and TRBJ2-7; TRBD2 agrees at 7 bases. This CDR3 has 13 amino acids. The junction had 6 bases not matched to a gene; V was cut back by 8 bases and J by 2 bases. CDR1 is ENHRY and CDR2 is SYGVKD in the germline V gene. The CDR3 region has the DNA TGTGCCATCGCCCCCGGGACTACCTACGAGCAGTACTTC. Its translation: CAIAPGTTYEQYF.

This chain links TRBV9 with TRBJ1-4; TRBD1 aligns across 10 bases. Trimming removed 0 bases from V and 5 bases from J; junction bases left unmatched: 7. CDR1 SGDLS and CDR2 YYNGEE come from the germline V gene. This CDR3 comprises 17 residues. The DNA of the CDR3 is TGTGCCAGCAGCGTAGCGTCCGGGACAGGGGAAAATGAAAAACTGTTTTTT. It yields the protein CASSVASGTGENEKLFF.

This chain's CDR3 is CAIGTGLATEAFF. The CDR3 DNA sequence: TGTGCCATCGGGACAGGGTTGGCCACTGAAGCTTTCTTT. The chain has TRBV10-3 and TRBJ1-1, with TRBD1 identical over 9 bases. The trim removed 8 bases at V and 4 bases at J, leaving 5 bases unmatched. The CDR3 runs 13 residues. CDR1 and CDR2 from the germline V gene are ENHRY and SYGVKD.

For the CDR3, the DNA is TGTGCCAGCAGCCAAGTAGGGGGGGACCGGCACGAGCAGTACTTC. As protein: CASSQVGGDRHEQYF. This rearrangement joins TRBV3-1 (or the pseudogene TRBV3-2) to TRBJ2-7; tentatively, D is TRBD2 (7 bases). The CDR3 totals 15 residues. V shed 1 base and J shed 5 bases, with 15 bases lying between them. Per the germline V gene, CDR1 is LGHDT and CDR2 is YNNKEL (reference sequence).

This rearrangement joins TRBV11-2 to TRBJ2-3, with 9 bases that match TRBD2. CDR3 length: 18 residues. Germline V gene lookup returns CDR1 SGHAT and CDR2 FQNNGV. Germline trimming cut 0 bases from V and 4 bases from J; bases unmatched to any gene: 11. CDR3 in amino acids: CASSLDRVTSGWADTQYF. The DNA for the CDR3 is TGTGCCAGCAGCTTAGATCGGGTGACTAGCGGTTGGGCAGATACGCAGTATTTT. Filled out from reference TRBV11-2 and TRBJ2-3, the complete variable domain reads EAGVAQSPRYKIIEKRQSVAFWCNPISGHATLYWYQQILGQGPKLLIQFQNNGVVDDSQLPKDRFSAERLKGVDSTLKIQPAKLEDSAVYLCASSLDRVTSGWADTQYFGPGTRLTVL.